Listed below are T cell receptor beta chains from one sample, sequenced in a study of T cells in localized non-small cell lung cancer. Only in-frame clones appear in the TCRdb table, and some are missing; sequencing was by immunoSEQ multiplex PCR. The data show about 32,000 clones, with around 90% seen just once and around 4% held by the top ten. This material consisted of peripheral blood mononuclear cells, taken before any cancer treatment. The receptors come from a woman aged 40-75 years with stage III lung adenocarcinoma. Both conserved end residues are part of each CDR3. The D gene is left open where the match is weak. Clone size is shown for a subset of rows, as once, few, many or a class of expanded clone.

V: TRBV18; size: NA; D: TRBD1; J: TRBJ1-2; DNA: TGTGCCAGCTCACCTCCAGGGGGGACTAACTATGGCTACACCTTC; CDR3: CASSPPGGTNYGYTF
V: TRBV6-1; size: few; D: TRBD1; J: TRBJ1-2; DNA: TGTGCCAGTTCATTCAGGCAGGGGGGGGGCTACACCTTC; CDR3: CASSFRQGGGYTF
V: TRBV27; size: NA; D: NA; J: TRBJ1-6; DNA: TGTGCCAGCAGTTTATCGCTGGAAAATTCACCCCTCCACTTT; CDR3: CASSLSLENSPLHF
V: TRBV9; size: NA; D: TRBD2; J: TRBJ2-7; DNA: TGTGCCAGCAGCGTATCTCCTAGCGGGGACGAGCAGTACTTC; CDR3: CASSVSPSGDEQYF
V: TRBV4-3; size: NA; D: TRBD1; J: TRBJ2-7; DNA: TGCGCCAGCAGCCAAGAAATAGGGACAGGGTCCCCCTACGAGCAGTACTTC; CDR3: CASSQEIGTGSPYEQYF
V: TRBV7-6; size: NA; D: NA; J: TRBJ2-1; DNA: TGTGCCAGCAGCTTAAGAATGGTCAATGAGCAGTTCTTC; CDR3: CASSLRMVNEQFF
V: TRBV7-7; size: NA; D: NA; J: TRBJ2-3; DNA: TGTGCCAGCAGCTCCCGGGGGGATACGCAGTATTTT; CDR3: CASSSRGDTQYF
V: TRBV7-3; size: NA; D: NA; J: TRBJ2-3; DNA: TGTGCCAGCAGCTTAGGGGCAGGGCGGGCAGATACGCAGTATTTT; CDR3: CASSLGAGRADTQYF
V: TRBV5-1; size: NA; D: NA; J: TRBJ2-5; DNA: TGCGCCAGCAGCTTCGCGGGACAAGAGACCCAGTACTTC; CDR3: CASSFAGQETQYF
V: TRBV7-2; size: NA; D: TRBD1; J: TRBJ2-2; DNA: TGTGCCAGCAGCTCATCCGGGACAGGGTTAACCGGGGAGCTGTTTTTT; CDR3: CASSSSGTGLTGELFF
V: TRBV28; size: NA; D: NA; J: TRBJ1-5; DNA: TGTGCCAGCAGTATAGTACAGGGTGCTCAGCCCCAGCATTTT; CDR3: CASSIVQGAQPQHF
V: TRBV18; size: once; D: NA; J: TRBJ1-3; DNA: TGTGCCAGCTCACCCGTCGGGGTAGGAAACACCATATATTTT; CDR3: CASSPVGVGNTIYF
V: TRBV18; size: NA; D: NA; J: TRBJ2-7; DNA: TGTGCCAGCTCCCCGGTGGGGCCCTTCGGGGACGAGCAGTACTTC; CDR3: CASSPVGPFGDEQYF
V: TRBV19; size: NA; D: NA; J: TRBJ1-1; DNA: TGTGCCAGTAGTAGGGGCGGGGGGCGAGTCACTGAAGCTTTCTTT; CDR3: CASSRGGGRVTEAFF
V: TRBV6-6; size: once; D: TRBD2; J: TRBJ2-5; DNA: TGTGCCAGCAGTTCGCCGGGACTAGGATTCGGAGAGACCCAGTACTTC; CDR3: CASSSPGLGFGETQYF
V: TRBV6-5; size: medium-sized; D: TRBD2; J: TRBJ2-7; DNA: TGTGCCAGCAGTTACTCGACTAGCGGGGGGTACGAGCAGTACTTC; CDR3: CASSYSTSGGYEQYF
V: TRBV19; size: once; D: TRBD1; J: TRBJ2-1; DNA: TGTGCCAGTAGTAGGGACAGGGAAGGCAATGAGCAGTTCTTC; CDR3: CASSRDREGNEQFF
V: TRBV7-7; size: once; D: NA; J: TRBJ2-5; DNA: TGTGCCAGCAGCTTAGCCGGGACTGAACAAGAGACCCAGTACTTC; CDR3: CASSLAGTEQETQYF
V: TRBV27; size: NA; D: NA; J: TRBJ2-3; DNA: TGTGCCAGCAGTTTTGGGCCCACTCCAGCAGATACGCAGTATTTT; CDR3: CASSFGPTPADTQYF
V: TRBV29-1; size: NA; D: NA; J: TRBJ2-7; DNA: TGCAGCGCCCTCAGAGGGGGACCGGGGGAGCAGTACTTC; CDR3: CSALRGGPGEQYF
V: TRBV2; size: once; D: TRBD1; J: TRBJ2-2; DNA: TGTGCCAGCAGCCCCCGGACAGGGGATATCGGGGAGCTGTTTTTT; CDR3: CASSPRTGDIGELFF
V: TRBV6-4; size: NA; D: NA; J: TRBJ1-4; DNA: TGTGCCAGCAGTTCGGGGGCCCAGGGAAATGAAAAACTGTTTTTT; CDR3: CASSSGAQGNEKLFF
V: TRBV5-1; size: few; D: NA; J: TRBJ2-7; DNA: TGCGCCAGCAGCTTGCAGGGGTACGAGCAGTACTTC; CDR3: CASSLQGYEQYF
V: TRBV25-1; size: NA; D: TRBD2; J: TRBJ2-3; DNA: TGTGCCAGCCGGGGGGGGATTGACACAGATACGCAGTATTTT; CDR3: CASRGGIDTDTQYF
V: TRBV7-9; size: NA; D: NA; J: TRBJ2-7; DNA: TGTGCCAGCAGCTCTAAACCGGGTCTCTCCTACGAGCAGTACTTC; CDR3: CASSSKPGLSYEQYF